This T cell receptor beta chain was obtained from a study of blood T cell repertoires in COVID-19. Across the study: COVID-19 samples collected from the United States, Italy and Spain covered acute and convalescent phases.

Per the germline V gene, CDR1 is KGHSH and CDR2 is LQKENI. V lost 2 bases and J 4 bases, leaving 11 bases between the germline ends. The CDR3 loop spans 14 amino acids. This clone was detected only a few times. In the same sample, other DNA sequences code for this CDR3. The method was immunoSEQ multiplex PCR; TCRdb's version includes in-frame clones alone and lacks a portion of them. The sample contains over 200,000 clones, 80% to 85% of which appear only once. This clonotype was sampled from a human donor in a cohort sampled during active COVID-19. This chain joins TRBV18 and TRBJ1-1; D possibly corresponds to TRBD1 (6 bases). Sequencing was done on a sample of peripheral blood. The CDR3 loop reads CASSPREGGTEAFF. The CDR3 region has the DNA TGTGCCAGCTCACCAAGGGAAGGGGGCACTGAAGCTTTCTTT. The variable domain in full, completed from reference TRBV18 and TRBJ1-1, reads NAGVMQNPRHLVRRRGQEARLRCSPMKGHSHVYWYRQLPEEGLKFMVYLQKENIIDESGMPKERFSAEFPKEGPSILRIQQVVRGDSAAYFCASSPREGGTEAFFGQGTRLTVV.